These 9 T cell receptor beta chains originate from one sample sequenced in a study of T cells in Graves' hyperthyroidism and ophthalmopathy. Amplification targeted TCR beta CDR3 regions from RNA transcripts. TCR CDR3 underwent first-round RT-PCR with the HTBI primer set. TCRdb called the multiplex PCR reads again in MiXCR, with one record for every CDR3 protein. The profile shows about 520,000 distinct CDR3 sequences, around 22% of them singletons. Sequenced material: blood. All receptors derive from a woman younger than 45 with Graves' ophthalmopathy.

This clonotype has ten or more counts. V is TRBV6-5 and J is TRBJ1-1, with TRBD1 matching 8 bases. The CDR3 consists of 17 residues. The V and J ends lost 2 bases and 0 bases, in that order; junction bases with no gene match: 8. Looked up from germline, CDR1 is MNHEY and CDR2 is SVGAGI. CDR3: CASSYNFRGPMNTEAFF. The CDR3 coding sequence is TGTGCCAGCAGTTACAATTTCAGGGGGCCCATGAACACTGAAGCTTTCTTT.

This clonotype appeared many times. The chain combines TRBV12-3 or TRBV12-4 with TRBJ1-2, with TRBD1 as a possible D gene (5 bases). The CDR3 extends over 13 amino acids. Trimming cost V 0 bases and J 5 bases, with 7 bases left between them. CDR3 loop: CASSLATGYGYTF. The CDR3 DNA reads TGTGCCAGCAGTTTAGCTACAGGTTATGGCTACACCTTC.

This chain connects TRBV10-3 to TRBJ2-7; D uncertain. The germline CDR1 and CDR2 sequences are ENHRY and SYGVKD. V was clipped by 8 bases and J by 3 bases, with 11 bases between them. The CDR3 runs 12 residues. The CDR3 coding sequence is TGTGCCATCCGCGCCTACAGCTACGAGCAGTACTTC. Translated: CAIRAYSYEQYF.

This clonotype was seen many times. The V and J genes are TRBV24-1 and TRBJ1-2, with 8 bases identical to TRBD1. Trimming took 0 bases from V and 3 from J; bases not matched to a gene: 2. There are 15 residues in the CDR3. Per the germline V gene, CDR1 is KGHDR and CDR2 is SFDVKD. In DNA, the CDR3 is TGTGCCACCAGTGATTTGGCAGGGGGCGACTATGGCTACACCTTC. Protein sequence: CATSDLAGGDYGYTF.

This clonotype occurred many times. The chain uses TRBV29-1 and TRBJ2-5; either TRBD1 or TRBD2 may fit D (5 bases each). Germline assignment: CDR1 SQVTM and CDR2 ANQGSEA. CDR3 length: 12 residues. Trimming stripped 6 bases from V and 7 bases from J, with 15 bases between. This chain's CDR3 is CSVGTDSGTQYF. As DNA, the CDR3 is TGCAGCGTGGGGACGGACTCAGGGACCCAGTACTTC.

The CDR3 coding sequence is TGTGCCACCGCAAGAACTGAATCCCTCTATGGCTACACCTTC. This encodes CATARTESLYGYTF. The rearrangement joins TRBV6-1 to TRBJ1-2; D is undetermined. Germline CDR1 is MNHNS and CDR2 is SASEGT. The CDR3 runs 14 residues. V was trimmed by 10 bases and J by 4 bases, leaving 19 bases between them.

In its sample, this clonotype was seen a few times. The genes are TRBV11-2 and TRBJ2-7, with D possibly being TRBD1 (5 bases). The CDR3 spans 16 residues. Germline-derived CDR1 and CDR2 are SGHAT and FQNNGV. With 4 bases removed from V and 3 bases from J, the gap between germline ends came to 19 bases. This CDR3 is CASSSSVAQGFYEQYF. CDR3 DNA: TGTGCCAGCAGCTCCAGCGTGGCCCAGGGCTTCTACGAGCAGTACTTC.

This clonotype appeared a few times. The chain uses TRBV28 and TRBJ2-5; 9 nucleotides agree with TRBD2. The J segment lost 5 bases and the V segment lost 2 bases, leaving 12 bases of the junction unmatched. The CDR3 has 17 amino acids. The V gene's germline CDR1 is MDHEN and CDR2 SYDVKM. The CDR3 loop reads CASSLLAQRGASETQYF. The CDR3 DNA is TGTGCCAGCAGTTTACTGGCCCAGCGGGGGGCCTCGGAGACCCAGTACTTC.

Many counts were recorded for this clonotype. The chain uses TRBV28 and TRBJ1-1; D gene unclear. The CDR3 contains 14 residues. Per the germline V gene, CDR1 is MDHEN and CDR2 is SYDVKM. The ends were cut back, 6 bases at V and 7 bases at J, with 18 bases in the middle. CDR3 coding DNA: TGTGCCAGCAGCAGGACTGGTATATCCCTTGAAGCTTTCTTT. This gives the protein CASSRTGISLEAFF.